Sequencing of this T cell receptor beta chain was carried out in a study of Ad26.COV2.S vaccination and SARS-CoV-2 variants. Clones were sequenced by immunoSEQ multiplex PCR, and TCRdb holds only the in-frame ones, with some missing. The data hold some 350,000 clones, with about nine tenths observed a single time. Treatment given: 15 to 20 received Ad26.COV2.S at low or high dose, single or two shots; about 5 received placebo; per-sample allocation not given. Collection of samples fell on day 63 after the first vaccine or placebo injection. This CDR3 region has 14 residues. Material: peripheral blood, obtained in a trial of Ad26.COV2.S vaccine versus placebo. This receptor was identified in a person aged 18-60 years who received the Ad26.COV2.S COVID-19 vaccine or a placebo. The V gene is TRBV21-1, the J gene TRBJ1-5; the table's D call of TRBD1 was not tested on the DNA. TRBV21-1 is labeled a pseudogene. The CDR3 here is CASSKMSGHQPQHF. CDR3 bases: TGTGCCAGCAGCAAAATGTCAGGCCATCAGCCCCAGCATTTT.